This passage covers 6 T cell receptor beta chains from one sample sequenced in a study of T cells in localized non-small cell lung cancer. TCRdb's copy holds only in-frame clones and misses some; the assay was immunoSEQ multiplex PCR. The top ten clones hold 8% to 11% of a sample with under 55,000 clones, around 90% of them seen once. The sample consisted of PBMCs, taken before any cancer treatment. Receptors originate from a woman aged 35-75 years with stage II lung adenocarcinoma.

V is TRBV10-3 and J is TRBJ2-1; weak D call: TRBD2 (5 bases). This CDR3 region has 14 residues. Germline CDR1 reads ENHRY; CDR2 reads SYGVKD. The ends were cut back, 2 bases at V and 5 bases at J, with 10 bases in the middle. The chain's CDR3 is CAISEGGGNNEQFF. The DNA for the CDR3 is TGTGCCATCAGTGAGGGCGGAGGTAACAATGAGCAGTTCTTC.

CDR3 amino acids: CASSLTTGLGQPQHF. For the CDR3, the DNA is TGTGCCAGCAGCCTCACGACAGGGTTGGGACAGCCCCAGCATTTT. The rearrangement joins TRBV5-6 to TRBJ1-5; 7 nucleotides agree with TRBD1. The CDR3 runs 15 residues. The germline gives CDR1 SGHDT, CDR2 YYEEEE. The V and J ends lost 4 bases and 7 bases, in that order; junction bases with no gene match: 11.

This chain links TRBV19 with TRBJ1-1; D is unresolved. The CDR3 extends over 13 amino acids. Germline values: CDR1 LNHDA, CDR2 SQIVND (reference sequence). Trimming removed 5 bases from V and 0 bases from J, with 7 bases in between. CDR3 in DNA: TGTGCCAGTAGTGTAGGAGTGAACACTGAAGCTTTCTTT. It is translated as CASSVGVNTEAFF.

The CDR3 bases are TGTGCCAGCAGCTTGGCTCAGGGAAACCCACCCCTCCACTTT. Translating gives CASSLAQGNPPLHF. V and J are TRBV5-5 and TRBJ1-6, with D perhaps TRBD1 (5 bases). From germline, CDR1 is SGHKS and CDR2 YYEKEE (reference sequence). The CDR3 contains 14 residues. V was pared by 0 bases and J by 11 bases, with 12 bases between.

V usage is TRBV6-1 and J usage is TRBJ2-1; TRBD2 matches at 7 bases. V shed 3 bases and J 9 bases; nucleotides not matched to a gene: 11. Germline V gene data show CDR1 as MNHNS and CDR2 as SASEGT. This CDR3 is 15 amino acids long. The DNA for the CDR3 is TGTGCCAGCAGTGACCCTGGGCTAGCGGACCCTGAGCAGTTCTTC. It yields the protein CASSDPGLADPEQFF.

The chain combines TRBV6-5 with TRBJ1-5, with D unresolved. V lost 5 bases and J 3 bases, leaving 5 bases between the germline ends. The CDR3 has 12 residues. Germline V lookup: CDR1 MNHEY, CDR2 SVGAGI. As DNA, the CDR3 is TGTGCCAGCAGTCCTAACAATCAGCCCCAGCATTTT. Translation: CASSPNNQPQHF.